This T cell receptor (beta chain) was sequenced for a study of blood T cell repertoires in COVID-19. About the research overall: COVID-19 samples collected from the United States, Italy and Spain covered acute and convalescent phases. PBMCs, B-cell-depleted T cells, or T cells provided the cDNA or gDNA that made up the material.

How the authors handled the data: Amplification of reference gene primers was used by the study to estimate nucleated cell counts. The assay was immunoSEQ multiplex PCR, and TCRdb's table has in-frame clones only and misses some. V, J and clone size derive from that table, while D and trimming were established from the DNA sequence. Seen here are some 250,000 clones, more than 85% observed once, and the top ten hold about 5.2%. Losses at the gene ends were 3 bases for V and 4 bases for J; bases not matched to a gene: 5. The CDR3 is made up of 14 amino acids. CDR1 is MNHNS, CDR2 SASEGT, per germline. Seattle enrolled patients during active infection and tracked them longitudinally.

The chain employs TRBV6-1 and TRBJ1-1, with 7 bases identical to TRBD1. The source material was peripheral blood. The clonotype was recovered from a woman aged 55-69 years with COVID-19, enrolled during active disease. CDR3 coding DNA: TGTGCCAGCAGTGACCTTCAGGGGGGCACTGAAGCTTTCTTT. Its translation: CASSDLQGGTEAFF.